The source of this T cell receptor beta chain is a study of CXCR3-negative and CXCR3-positive naive CD8 T cells. Turning to this clonotype: The antigen is undetermined.

Cells classed as naive CD8+ T cells were CD45RO-CCR7+CD27+CD95-. The TRB libraries of cDNA were built by UMI-labeled 5' RACE. TCRdb reprocessed the 5' RACE reads; each CDR3 protein has one entry and no DNA is given. The table lists roughly 5,400 distinct CDR3 sequences, with 2% in the top ten. Germline values: CDR1 LGHNA, CDR2 YSLEER. This CDR3 region has 15 residues. Study-wide results and limits: Most assays were run on fresh PBMCs (CXCR3 expression partially decreased after cryopreservation). In CXCR3-positive naive cells, the TRB CDR3s were more hydrophobic than in CXCR3-negative naive cells. Relative to memory CD8+ cells, whose diversity was much lower, both naive subsets had comparably high diversity.

Source material: naive CXCR3+ CD8+ T cells from blood. As to subset: CD45RO-CCR7+CD27+CD95- naive CD8+ T cells expressing CXCR3 (TNR3+). This sequence was found in a human donor in good health. Some clones in this sample may be carry-over from other donors' samples. The V call is TRBV4-3, the J call TRBJ1-1; TCRdb picks TRBD1, but there is no DNA to check that call. The CDR3 is CASSQRGQGNTEAFF.